The 6 T cell receptor beta chains reported below all come from one sample, sequenced in a study of Graves' ophthalmopathy and Graves' hyperthyroidism (dated by TCRdb to 2017 to 2018). The reads were generated on an Illumina HiSeq 2000. For repertoire sequencing, TCR beta CDR3 regions were amplified from RNA transcripts. A first-round RT-PCR used HTBI primers with the Qiagen OneStep RT-PCR kit, followed by a second-round multiplex PCR, size selection and purification. TCRdb's own reprocessing of the public reads used fastp at Q25 and MiXCR and kept productive beta chains. Entries are consolidated by CDR3 protein sequence, retaining the most common genes and DNA. Across this sample there are roughly 600,000 distinct CDR3 sequences, with approximately 37% seen only once. The ten largest clones capture 3.5% to 4.5% of the sample. The specimen sequenced was peripheral blood or thyroid tissue (not recorded which). These receptors were collected from an adult man with Graves' hyperthyroidism.

This clonotype was seen once. The V call is TRBV2, the J call TRBJ1-2, with D unresolved. The CDR3 totals 14 residues. The germline CDR1 and CDR2 sequences are SNHLY and FYNNEI. The V end lost 7 bases, the J end lost 3 bases, and 15 bases lay between the germline ends. The CDR3, as DNA: TGTGCCAGCACTGACGGAGGGTCGGACTATGGCTACACCTTC. Its protein product is CASTDGGSDYGYTF.

This clonotype has a count of ten or more. V and J are TRBV19 and TRBJ1-1, with 8 nucleotides matching TRBD1. The trim removed 7 bases at V and 5 bases at J, leaving 9 bases unmatched. CDR1 and CDR2 from the germline V gene are LNHDA and SQIVND (reference sequence). The CDR3 runs 14 residues. The CDR3 DNA reads as TGTGCCAGTACCGAAGGACAGGGTCGGACTGAAGCTTTCTTT. Protein sequence: CASTEGQGRTEAFF.

The DNA of the CDR3 is TGTGCCAGCAGTTTCAACGGACCTAGCACAGATACGCAGTATTTT. This codes for CASSFNGPSTDTQYF. The J gene is TRBJ2-3, the V gene TRBV12-3 or TRBV12-4; no clear D gene. The CDR3 is 15 amino acids. V was trimmed by 3 bases and J by 0 bases, leaving 10 bases between them.

This clonotype was counted only a few times. The rearrangement uses TRBV4-1 and TRBJ1-2; the match to TRBD1 covers 12 bases. Germline lookup yields CDR1 MGHRA and CDR2 YSYEKL. The CDR3 length is 15 residues. J gave up 8 bases and V 1 base, and 5 bases lay outside the gene matches. CDR3 sequence reads: CASSQVPGTGGGYTF. The CDR3 region has the DNA TGCGCCAGCAGCCAAGTCCCCGGGACAGGGGGCGGCTACACCTTC.

Comments on this clonotype: One base away lies a much larger clone, so this may be a sequencing read error. This chain links TRBV6-1 with TRBJ1-1; D is ambiguous. V was cut by 8 bases and J by 4 bases, with 11 bases left in between. Germline CDR1 MNHNS, CDR2 SASEGT. CDR3 length: 12 residues. The CDR3 is CASGFDTTEAFF. In DNA form, the CDR3 reads TGTGCCAGCGGCTTCGACACCACTGAAGCTTTCTTT.

This clonotype was counted ten times or more. This chain joins TRBV20-1 and TRBJ1-1; unclear D gene. Germline CDR1 is DFQATT and CDR2 is SNEGSKA (reference sequence). The CDR3 loop spans 12 amino acids. The germline V and J ends were trimmed by 7 bases and 1 base, with 10 bases remaining between them. The chain's CDR3 is CSGGDGNTEAFF. CDR3 sequence (DNA): TGCAGTGGTGGGGATGGGAACACTGAAGCTTTCTTT.